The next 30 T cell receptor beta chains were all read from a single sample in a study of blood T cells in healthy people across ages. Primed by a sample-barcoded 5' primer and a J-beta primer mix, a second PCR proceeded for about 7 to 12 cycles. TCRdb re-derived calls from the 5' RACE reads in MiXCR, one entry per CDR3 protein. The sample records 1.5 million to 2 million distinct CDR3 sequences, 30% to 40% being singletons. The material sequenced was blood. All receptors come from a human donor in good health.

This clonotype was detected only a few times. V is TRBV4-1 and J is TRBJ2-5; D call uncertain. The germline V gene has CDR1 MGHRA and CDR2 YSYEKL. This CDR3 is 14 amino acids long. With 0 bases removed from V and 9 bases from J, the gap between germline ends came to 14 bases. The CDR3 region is CASSQDFRARAQYF. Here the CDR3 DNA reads TGCGCCAGCAGCCAAGATTTTAGGGCAAGGGCCCAGTACTTC.

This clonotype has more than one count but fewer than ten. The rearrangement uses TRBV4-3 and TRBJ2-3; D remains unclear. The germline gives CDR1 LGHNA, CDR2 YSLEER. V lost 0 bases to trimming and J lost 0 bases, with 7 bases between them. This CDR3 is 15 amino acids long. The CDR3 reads CASSQDFESTDTQYF. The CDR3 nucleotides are TGCGCCAGCAGCCAAGATTTCGAGAGCACAGATACGCAGTATTTT.

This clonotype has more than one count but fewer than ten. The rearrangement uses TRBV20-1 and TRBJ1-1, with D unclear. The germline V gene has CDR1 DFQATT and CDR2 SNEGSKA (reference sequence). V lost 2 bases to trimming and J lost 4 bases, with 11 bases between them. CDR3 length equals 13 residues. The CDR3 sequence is CSARKAGGTEAFF. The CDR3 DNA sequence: TGCAGTGCTAGAAAGGCAGGCGGCACTGAAGCTTTCTTT.

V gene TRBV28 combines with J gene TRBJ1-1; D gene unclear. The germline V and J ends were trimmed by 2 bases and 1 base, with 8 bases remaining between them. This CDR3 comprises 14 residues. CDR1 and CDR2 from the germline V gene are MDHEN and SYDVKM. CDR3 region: CASSLAVTNTEAFF. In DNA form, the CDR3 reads TGTGCCAGCAGTTTAGCAGTTACGAACACTGAAGCTTTCTTT.

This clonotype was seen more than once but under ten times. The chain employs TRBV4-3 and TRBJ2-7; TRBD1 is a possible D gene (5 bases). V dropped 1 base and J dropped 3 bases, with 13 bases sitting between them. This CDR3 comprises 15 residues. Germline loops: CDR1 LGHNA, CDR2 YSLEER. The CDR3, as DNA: TGCGCCAGCAGCCAAGCGGCACAGGCTATCTACGAGCAGTACTTC. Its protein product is CASSQAAQAIYEQYF.

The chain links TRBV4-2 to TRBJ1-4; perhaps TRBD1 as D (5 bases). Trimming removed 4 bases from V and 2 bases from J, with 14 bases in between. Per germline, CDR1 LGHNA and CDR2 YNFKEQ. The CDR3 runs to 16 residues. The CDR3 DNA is TGTGCCAGCAGCCCCGGAGGTGCAGGGACTAATGAAAAACTGTTTTTT. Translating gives CASSPGGAGTNEKLFF.

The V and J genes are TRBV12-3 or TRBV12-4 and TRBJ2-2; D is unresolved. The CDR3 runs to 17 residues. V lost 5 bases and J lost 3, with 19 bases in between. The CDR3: CASSPPAPQYYTGELFF. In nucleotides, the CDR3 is TGTGCCAGCAGTCCGCCGGCACCCCAGTATTACACCGGGGAGCTGTTTTTT.

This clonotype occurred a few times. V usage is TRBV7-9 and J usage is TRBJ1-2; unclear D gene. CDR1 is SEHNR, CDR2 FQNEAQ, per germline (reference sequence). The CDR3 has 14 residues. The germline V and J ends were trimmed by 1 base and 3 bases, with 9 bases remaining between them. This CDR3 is CASSLGSGYYGYTF. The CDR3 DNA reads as TGTGCCAGCAGCTTAGGGTCCGGATACTATGGCTACACCTTC.

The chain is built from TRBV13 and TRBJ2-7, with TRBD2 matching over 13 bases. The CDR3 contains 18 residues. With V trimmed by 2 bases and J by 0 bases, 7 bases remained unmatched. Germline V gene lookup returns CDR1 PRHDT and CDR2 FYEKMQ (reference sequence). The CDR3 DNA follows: TGTGCCAGCAGCTTATTCGGGACTAGCGGGGCGAGCTCCTACGAGCAGTACTTC. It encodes CASSLFGTSGASSYEQYF.

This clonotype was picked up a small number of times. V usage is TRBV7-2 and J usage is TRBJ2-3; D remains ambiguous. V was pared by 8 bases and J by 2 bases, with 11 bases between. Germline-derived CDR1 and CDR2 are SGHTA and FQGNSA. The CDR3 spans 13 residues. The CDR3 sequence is CASGPYLTDTQYF. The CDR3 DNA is TGTGCCAGCGGACCTTACCTCACAGATACGCAGTATTTT.

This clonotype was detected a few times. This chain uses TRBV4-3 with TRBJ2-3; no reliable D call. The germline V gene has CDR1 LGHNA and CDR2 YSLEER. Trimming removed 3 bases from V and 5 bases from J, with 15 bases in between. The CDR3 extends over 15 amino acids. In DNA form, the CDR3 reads TGCGCCAGCAGCCAGGGCCCGGGCCTAGGAGATACGCAGTATTTT. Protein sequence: CASSQGPGLGDTQYF.

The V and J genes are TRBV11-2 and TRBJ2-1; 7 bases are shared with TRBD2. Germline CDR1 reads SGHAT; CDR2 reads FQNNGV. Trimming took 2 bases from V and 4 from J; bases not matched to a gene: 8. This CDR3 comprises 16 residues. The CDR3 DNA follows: TGTGCCAGCAGCTTACTTCCGGGACTACCTTACAATGAGCAGTTCTTC. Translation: CASSLLPGLPYNEQFF.

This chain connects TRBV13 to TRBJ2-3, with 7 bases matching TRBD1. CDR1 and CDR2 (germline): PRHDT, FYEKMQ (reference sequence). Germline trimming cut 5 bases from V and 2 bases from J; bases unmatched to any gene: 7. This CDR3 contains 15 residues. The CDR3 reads CASSTRTGYTDTQYF. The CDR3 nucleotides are TGTGCCAGCAGCACGCGGACAGGATACACAGATACGCAGTATTTT.

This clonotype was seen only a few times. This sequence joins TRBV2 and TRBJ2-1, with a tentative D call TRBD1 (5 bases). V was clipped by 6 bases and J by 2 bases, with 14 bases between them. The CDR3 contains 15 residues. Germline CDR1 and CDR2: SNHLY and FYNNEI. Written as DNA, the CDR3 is TGTGCCAGCAGAACCGACAGTGCAACCTACAATGAGCAGTTCTTC. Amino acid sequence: CASRTDSATYNEQFF.

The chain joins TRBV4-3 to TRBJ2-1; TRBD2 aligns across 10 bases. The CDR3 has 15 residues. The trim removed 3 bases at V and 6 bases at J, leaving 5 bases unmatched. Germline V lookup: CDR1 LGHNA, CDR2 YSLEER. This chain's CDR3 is CASSHPGLARNEQFF. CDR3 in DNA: TGCGCCAGCAGCCACCCGGGACTAGCGCGCAATGAGCAGTTCTTC.

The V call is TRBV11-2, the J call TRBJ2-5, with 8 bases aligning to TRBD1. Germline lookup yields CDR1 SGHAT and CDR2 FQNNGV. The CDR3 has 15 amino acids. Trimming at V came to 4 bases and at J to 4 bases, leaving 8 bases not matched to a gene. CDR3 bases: TGTGCCAGCAGCTCCCGTCGGACAGGGATAGAGACCCAGTACTTC. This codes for CASSSRRTGIETQYF.

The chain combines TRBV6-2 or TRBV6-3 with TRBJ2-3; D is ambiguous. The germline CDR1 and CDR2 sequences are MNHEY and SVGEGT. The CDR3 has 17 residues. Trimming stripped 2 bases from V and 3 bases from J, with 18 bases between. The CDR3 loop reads CASSYGKGVPATDTQYF. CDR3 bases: TGTGCCAGCAGTTACGGGAAGGGTGTGCCAGCGACAGATACGCAGTATTTT.

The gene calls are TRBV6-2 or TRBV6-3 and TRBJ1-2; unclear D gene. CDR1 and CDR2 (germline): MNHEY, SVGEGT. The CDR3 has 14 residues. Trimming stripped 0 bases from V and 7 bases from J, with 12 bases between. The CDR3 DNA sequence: TGTGCCAGCAGTTACTCGAGTTTGAGCGGTGGCTACACCTTC. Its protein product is CASSYSSLSGGYTF.

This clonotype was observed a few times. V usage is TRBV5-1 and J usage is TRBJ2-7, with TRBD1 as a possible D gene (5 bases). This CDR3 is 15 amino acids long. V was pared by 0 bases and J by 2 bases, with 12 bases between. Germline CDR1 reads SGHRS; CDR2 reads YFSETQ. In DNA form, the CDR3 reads TGCGCCAGCAGCTTGGAGGCAGGGTTTACCTACGAGCAGTACTTC. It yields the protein CASSLEAGFTYEQYF. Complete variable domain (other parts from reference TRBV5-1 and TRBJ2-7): KAGVTQTPRYLIKTRGQQVTLSCSPISGHRSVSWYQQTPGQGLQFLFEYFSETQRNKGNFPGRFSGRQFSNSRSEMNVSTLELGDSALYLCASSLEAGFTYEQYFGPGTRLTVT.

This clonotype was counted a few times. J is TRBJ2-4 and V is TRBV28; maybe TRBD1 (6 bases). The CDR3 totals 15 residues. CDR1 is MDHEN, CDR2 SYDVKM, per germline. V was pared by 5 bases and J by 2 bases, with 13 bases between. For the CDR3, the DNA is TGTGCCAGCAGTCGATCAGGGGCTACCAAAAACATTCAGTACTTC. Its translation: CASSRSGATKNIQYF.

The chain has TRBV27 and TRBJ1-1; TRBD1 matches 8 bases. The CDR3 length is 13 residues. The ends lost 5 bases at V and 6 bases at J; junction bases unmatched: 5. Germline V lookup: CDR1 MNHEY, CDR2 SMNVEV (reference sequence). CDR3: CASSHRGRPEAFF. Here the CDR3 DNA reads TGTGCCAGCAGTCACAGGGGGAGGCCTGAAGCTTTCTTT.

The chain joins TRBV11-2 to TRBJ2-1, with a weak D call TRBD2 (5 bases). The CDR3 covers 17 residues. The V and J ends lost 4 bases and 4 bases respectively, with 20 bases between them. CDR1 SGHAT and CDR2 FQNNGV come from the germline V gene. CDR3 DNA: TGTGCCAGCAGCTCTGGGGTTGGACTCAGAACGTACAATGAGCAGTTCTTC. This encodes CASSSGVGLRTYNEQFF.

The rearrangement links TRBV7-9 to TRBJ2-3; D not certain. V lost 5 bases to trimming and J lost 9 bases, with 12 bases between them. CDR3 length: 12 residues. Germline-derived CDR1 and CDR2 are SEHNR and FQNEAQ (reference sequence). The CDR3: CASSPDKLTQYF. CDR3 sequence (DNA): TGTGCCAGCAGCCCTGACAAACTGACGCAGTATTTT.

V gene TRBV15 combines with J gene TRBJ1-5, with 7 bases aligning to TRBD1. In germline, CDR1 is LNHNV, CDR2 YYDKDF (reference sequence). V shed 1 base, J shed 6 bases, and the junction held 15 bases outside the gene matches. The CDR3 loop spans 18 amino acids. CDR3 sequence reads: CATSRVKVRDRDPQPQHF. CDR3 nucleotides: TGTGCCACCAGCAGAGTCAAAGTCCGAGACAGGGACCCTCAGCCCCAGCATTTT.

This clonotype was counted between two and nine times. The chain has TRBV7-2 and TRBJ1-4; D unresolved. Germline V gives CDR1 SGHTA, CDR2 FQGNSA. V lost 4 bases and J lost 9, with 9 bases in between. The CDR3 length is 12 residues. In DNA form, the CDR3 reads TGTGCCAGCAGCTCGGAGAATAAAAAACTGTTTTTT. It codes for CASSSENKKLFF.

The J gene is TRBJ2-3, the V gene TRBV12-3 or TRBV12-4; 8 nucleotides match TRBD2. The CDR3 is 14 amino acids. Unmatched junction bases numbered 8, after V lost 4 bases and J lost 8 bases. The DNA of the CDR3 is TGTGCCAGCAGTTCCGCGGGGGGCCCTGGTACGCAGTATTTT. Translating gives CASSSAGGPGTQYF.

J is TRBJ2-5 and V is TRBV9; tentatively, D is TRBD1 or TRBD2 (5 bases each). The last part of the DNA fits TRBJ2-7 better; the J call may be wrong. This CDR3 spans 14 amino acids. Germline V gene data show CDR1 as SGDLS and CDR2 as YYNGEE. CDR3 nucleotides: TGTGCCAGCAGCGTGGCGCTGGGGGTTGACGAGCAGTACTTC. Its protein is CASSVALGVDEQYF.

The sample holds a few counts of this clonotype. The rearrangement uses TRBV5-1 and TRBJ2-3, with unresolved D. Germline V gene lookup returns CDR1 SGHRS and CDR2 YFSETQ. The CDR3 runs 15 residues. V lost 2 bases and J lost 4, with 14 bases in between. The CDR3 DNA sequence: TGCGCCAGCAGCTTTCGAGGCGGCGATTCAGATACGCAGTATTTT. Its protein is CASSFRGGDSDTQYF.

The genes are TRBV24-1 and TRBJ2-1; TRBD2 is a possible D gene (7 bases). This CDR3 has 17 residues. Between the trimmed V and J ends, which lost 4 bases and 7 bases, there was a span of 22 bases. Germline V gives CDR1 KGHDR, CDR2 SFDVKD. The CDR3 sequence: CATSESAFAGARNEQFF. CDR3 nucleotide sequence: TGTGCCACCAGTGAGTCCGCGTTTGCGGGGGCGAGGAATGAGCAGTTCTTC.

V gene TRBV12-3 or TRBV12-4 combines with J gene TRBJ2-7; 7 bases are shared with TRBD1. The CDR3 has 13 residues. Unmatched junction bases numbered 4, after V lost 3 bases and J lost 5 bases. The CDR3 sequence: CASSFDRVNEQYF. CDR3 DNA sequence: TGTGCCAGCAGTTTTGACAGGGTGAACGAGCAGTACTTC.